This T cell receptor beta chain was observed in a study of blood T cell repertoires in COVID-19. Study summary: Samples representing acute and convalescent COVID-19 were sourced from the United States, Italy and Spain.

Original analysis: Estimation of nucleated cell counts was performed using reference gene primer amplification. Sequencing used immunoSEQ multiplex PCR; TCRdb keeps in-frame clones, though not all of them. D and trimming were read from the DNA, whereas the V and J calls and clone size are those reported in that table. The table records about 250,000 clones, approximately 90% of them present only once. Trimming pared 1 base from V and 0 bases from J, leaving 10 bases between. The CDR3 runs to 17 residues. In germline, CDR1 is SGHTA, CDR2 FQGNSA. The clonotype was recovered from a woman aged 30 to 39 with active or convalescent COVID-19. The gene calls are TRBV7-2 and TRBJ1-6; D is unresolved. Sequenced: peripheral blood. Here the CDR3 DNA reads TGTGCCAGCAGCTTAGGGGCAAAGAGCTCCTATAATTCACCCCTCCACTTT. The encoded protein is CASSLGAKSSYNSPLHF.